The sequence of this T cell receptor beta chain was determined in a study of T-cell reconstitution after alpha-beta-depleted transplantation in children. Germline-derived CDR1 and CDR2 are MGHRA and YSYEKL. Trimming removed 1 base at V and 0 bases at J, with 10 bases between. This CDR3 spans 16 amino acids. The library targeted TCRbeta and was prepared with unique molecular identifiers. TCRdb processed the PCR reads anew with MiXCR; each CDR3 protein has one entry. This sample has 200,000 to 250,000 distinct CDR3 sequences, with around 8% found just once. Study-level findings and limits: The origin of alpha-beta T cells about two months after transplant was reportedly several hundred expanded graft clones.

There are many counts of this clonotype. As yet, its antigen is unknown. The TCR was taken from a male patient younger than 18 who had a stem cell transplant for acute lymphoblastic leukemia, so the T cells may come from the graft donor. Sequencing used PBMCs, mostly from graft donor cells, obtained 180 days after TCRalphabeta/CD19-depleted stem cell transplant. V usage is TRBV4-1 and J usage is TRBJ2-4, with D perhaps TRBD1 (5 bases). CDR3: CASSQVPGLAKNIQYF. CDR3 sequence (DNA): TGCGCCAGCAGCCAAGTACCAGGGTTAGCCAAAAACATTCAGTACTTC.